Each of the 8 T cell receptor beta chains below was sequenced from the same sample in a study of blood T cell repertoires in COVID-19. Some clones are missing from TCRdb's copy, which holds only in-frame ones; the method was immunoSEQ multiplex PCR. Among around 250,000 clones, 90% to 95% were seen once, and the ten largest hold 0.95% to 1.5%. Sequencing was done on a sample of PBMCs or T cells enriched from blood (not recorded which). Receptor source: a human donor in a cohort exposed to, infected with or recovered from COVID-19 (not recorded which). The donor label of this sample is uncertain.

This chain uses TRBV6-5 with TRBJ2-4; 10 positions agree with TRBD1. Germline CDR1 is MNHEY and CDR2 is SVGAGI. This CDR3 is built from 15 residues. The J segment lost 8 bases and the V segment lost 5 bases, leaving 9 bases of the junction unmatched. CDR3 in amino acids: CASSPSAGTGDIQYF. The CDR3 DNA reads TGTGCCAGCAGTCCTTCGGCCGGGACAGGGGACATTCAGTACTTC.

This chain joins TRBV5-1 and TRBJ1-1; D not certain. Deletions cut 4 bases from V and 1 base from J, with 11 bases between. The germline V gene has CDR1 SGHRS and CDR2 YFSETQ. This CDR3 comprises 14 residues. CDR3 loop: CASSITQWNTEAFF. The CDR3 DNA reads as TGCGCCAGCAGCATCACACAGTGGAACACTGAAGCTTTCTTT.

CDR3 loop: CASSEWGETTEAFF. The CDR3 nucleotides read TGTGCCAGCAGTGAATGGGGGGAGACAACAGAAGCTTTCTTT. This rearrangement joins TRBV25-1 to TRBJ1-1; possibly TRBD1 for D (5 bases). Germline CDR1 is MGHDK and CDR2 is SYGVNS. Between the trimmed V and J ends, which lost 1 base and 8 bases, there was a span of 14 bases. The CDR3 covers 14 residues.

This clone was recorded once. This chain joins TRBV5-1 and TRBJ2-7, with TRBD2 matching 9 bases. The junction had 4 bases not matched to a gene; V was cut back by 2 bases and J by 7 bases. The germline gives CDR1 SGHRS, CDR2 YFSETQ. CDR3 length: 13 residues. This chain's CDR3 is CASSLSGGWEQYF. The CDR3 DNA follows: TGCGCCAGCAGCTTAAGCGGGGGGTGGGAGCAGTACTTC.

The V and J genes are TRBV6-6 and TRBJ1-5; 8 bases match TRBD1. The J segment lost 6 bases and the V segment lost 7 bases, leaving 8 bases of the junction unmatched. The CDR3 contains 14 residues. CDR1 and CDR2 from the germline V gene are MNHNY and SVGAGI (reference sequence). CDR3 nucleotides: TGTGCCAGCACCGACAGGGGCTCTAGTCAGCCCCAGCATTTT. Translated, it gives CASTDRGSSQPQHF.

The chain joins TRBV25-1 to TRBJ1-6, with 7 bases lining up with TRBD1. The trim removed 8 bases at V and 8 bases at J, leaving 12 bases unmatched. The CDR3 has 15 amino acids. The germline V gene has CDR1 MGHDK and CDR2 SYGVNS. The chain's CDR3 is CASCGIDRDDSPLHF. The CDR3 region has the DNA TGTGCCAGCTGCGGGATAGACAGGGATGATTCACCCCTCCACTTT. The complete variable domain, with remaining parts taken from reference TRBV25-1 and TRBJ1-6, reads EADIYQTPRYLVIGTGKKITLECSQTMGHDKMYWYQQDPGMELHLIHYSYGVNSTEKGDLSSESTVSRIRTEHFPLTLESARPSHTSQYLCASCGIDRDDSPLHFGNGTRLTVT.

CDR3 loop: CASSSDRGRGDTQYF. The CDR3 DNA reads as TGTGCCAGCAGCTCGGACAGGGGGCGAGGAGATACGCAGTATTTT. The chain has TRBV11-3 and TRBJ2-3; TRBD1 matches 11 bases. The germline V gene encodes CDR1 SGHNT and CDR2 YENEEA. V shed 4 bases and J 5 bases; nucleotides not matched to a gene: 5. The CDR3 runs to 15 residues.

The CDR3 spells CASSLGSMNTEAFF. CDR3 bases: TGCGCCAGCAGCTTGGGGAGCATGAACACTGAAGCTTTCTTT. This sequence joins TRBV4-3 and TRBJ1-1; D unclear. Germline V gene lookup returns CDR1 LGHNA and CDR2 YSLEER. This CDR3 region has 14 residues. V dropped 5 bases and J dropped 0 bases, with 10 bases sitting between them.